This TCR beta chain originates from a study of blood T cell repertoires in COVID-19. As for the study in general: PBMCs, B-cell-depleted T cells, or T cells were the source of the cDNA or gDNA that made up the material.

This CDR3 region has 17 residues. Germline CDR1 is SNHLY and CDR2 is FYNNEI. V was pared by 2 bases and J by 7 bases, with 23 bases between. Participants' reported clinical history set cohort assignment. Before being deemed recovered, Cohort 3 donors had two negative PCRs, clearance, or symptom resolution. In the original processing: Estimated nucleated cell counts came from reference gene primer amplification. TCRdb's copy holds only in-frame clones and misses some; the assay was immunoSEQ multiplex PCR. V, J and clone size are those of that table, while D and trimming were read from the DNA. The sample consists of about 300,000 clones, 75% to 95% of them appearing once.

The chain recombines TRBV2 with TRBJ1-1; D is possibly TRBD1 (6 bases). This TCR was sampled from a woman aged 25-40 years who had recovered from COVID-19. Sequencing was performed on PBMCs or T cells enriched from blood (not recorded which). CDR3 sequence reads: CASSEQGGSVPRDEAFF. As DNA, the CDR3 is TGTGCCAGCAGTGAACAAGGGGGTAGTGTCCCCCGTGATGAAGCTTTCTTT. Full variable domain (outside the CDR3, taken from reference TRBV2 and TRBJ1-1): EPEVTQTPSHQVTQMGQEVILRCVPISNHLYFYWYRQILGQKVEFLVSFYNNEISEKSEIFDDQFSVERPDGSNFTLKIRSTKLEDSAMYFCASSEQGGSVPRDEAFFGQGTRLTVV.